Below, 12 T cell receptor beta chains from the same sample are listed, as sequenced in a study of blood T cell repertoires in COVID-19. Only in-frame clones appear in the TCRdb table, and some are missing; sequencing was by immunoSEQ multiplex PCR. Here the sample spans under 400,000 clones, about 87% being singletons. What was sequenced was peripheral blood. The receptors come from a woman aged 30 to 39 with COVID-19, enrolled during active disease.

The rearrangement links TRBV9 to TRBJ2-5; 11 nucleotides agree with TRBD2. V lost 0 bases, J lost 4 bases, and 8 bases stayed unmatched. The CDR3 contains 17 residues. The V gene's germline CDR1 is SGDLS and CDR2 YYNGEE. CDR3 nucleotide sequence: TGTGCCAGCAGCGTAGACCTAGCGGGAGGTCAGAGAGAGACCCAGTACTTC. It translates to CASSVDLAGGQRETQYF.

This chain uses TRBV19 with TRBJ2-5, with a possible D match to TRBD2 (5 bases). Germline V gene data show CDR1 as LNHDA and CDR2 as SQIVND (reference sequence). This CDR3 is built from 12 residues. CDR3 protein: CATGDWGETQYF. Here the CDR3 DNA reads TGTGCGACCGGGGATTGGGGAGAGACCCAGTACTTC.

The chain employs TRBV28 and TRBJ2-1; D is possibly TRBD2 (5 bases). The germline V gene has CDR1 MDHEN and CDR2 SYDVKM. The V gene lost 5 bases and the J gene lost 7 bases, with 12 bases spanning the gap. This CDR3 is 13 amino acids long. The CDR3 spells CASSPILGNEQFF. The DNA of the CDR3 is TGTGCCAGCAGTCCCATACTAGGGAATGAGCAGTTCTTC.

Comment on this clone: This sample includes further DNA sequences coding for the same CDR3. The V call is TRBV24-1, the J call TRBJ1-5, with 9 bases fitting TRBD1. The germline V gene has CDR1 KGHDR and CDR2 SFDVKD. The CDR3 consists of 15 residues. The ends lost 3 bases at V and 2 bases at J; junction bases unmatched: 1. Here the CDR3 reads CATSDRTGGNQPQHF. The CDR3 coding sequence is TGTGCCACCAGTGATAGGACAGGGGGCAATCAGCCCCAGCATTTT.

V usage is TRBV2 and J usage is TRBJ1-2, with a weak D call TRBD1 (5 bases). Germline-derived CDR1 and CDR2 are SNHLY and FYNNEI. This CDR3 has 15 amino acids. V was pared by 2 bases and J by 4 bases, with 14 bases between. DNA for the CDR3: TGTGCCAGCAGTGAATTTGGGGCAGGGCTCTATGGCTACACCTTC. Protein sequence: CASSEFGAGLYGYTF.

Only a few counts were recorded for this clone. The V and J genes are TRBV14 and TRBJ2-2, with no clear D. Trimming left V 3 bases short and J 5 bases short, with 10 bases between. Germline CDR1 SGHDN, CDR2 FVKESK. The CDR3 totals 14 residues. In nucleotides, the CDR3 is TGTGCCAGCAGCCAGTTACAGCTTACCGGGGAGCTGTTTTTT. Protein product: CASSQLQLTGELFF.

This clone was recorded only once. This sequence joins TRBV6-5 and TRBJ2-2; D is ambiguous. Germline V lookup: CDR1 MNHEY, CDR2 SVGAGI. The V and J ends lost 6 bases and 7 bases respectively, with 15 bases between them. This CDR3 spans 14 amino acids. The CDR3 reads CASSPGVEFGELFF. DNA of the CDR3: TGTGCCAGCAGCCCCGGCGTGGAGTTCGGGGAGCTGTTTTTT.

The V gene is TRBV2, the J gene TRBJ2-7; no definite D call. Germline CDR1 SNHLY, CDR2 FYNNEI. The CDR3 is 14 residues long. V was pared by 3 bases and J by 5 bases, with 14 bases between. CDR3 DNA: TGTGCCAGCAGTGATACCCTACCTTCTAACGAGCAGTACTTC. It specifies CASSDTLPSNEQYF.

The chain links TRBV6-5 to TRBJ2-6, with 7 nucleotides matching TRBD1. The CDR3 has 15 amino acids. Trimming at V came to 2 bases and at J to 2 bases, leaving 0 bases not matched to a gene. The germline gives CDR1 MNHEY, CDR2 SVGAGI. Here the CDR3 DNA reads TGTGCCAGCAGTTACGACAGGGCTGGGGCCAACGTCCTGACTTTC. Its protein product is CASSYDRAGANVLTF.

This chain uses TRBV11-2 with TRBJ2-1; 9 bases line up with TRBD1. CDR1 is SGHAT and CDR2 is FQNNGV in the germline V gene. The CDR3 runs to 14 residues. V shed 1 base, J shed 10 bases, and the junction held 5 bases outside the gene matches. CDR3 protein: CASSLAGQGMEQFF. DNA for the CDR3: TGTGCCAGCAGCTTAGCAGGACAGGGGATGGAGCAGTTCTTC.

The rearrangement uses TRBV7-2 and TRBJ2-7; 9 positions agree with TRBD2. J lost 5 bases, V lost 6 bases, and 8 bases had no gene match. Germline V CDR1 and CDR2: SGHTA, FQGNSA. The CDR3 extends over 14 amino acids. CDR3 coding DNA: TGTGCCAGCAGACGGATAGCGGGAGTACACGAGCAGTACTTC. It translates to CASRRIAGVHEQYF.

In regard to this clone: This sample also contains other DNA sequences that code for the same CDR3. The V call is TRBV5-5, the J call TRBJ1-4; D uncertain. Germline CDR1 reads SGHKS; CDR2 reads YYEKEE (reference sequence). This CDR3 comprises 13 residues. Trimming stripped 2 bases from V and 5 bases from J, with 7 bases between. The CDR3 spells CASSLAPNEKLFF. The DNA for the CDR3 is TGTGCCAGCAGCTTAGCTCCGAATGAAAAACTGTTTTTT.